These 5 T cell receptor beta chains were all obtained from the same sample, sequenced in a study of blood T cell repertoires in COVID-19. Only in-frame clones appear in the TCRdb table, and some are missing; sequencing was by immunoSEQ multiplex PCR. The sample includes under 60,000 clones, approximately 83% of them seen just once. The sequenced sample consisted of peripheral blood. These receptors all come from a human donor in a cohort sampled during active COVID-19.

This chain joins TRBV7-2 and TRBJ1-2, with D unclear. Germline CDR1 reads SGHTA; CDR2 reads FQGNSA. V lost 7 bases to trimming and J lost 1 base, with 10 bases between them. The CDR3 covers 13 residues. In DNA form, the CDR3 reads TGTGCCAGCAACCCGACAAATAACTATGGCTACACCTTC. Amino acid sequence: CASNPTNNYGYTF.

CDR3 DNA sequence: TGTGCCAGCAAAGGGGGGAGGGCCCGGGATACGCAGTATTTT. Its protein is CASKGGRARDTQYF. V usage is TRBV7-9 and J usage is TRBJ2-3; weak D call: TRBD2 (7 bases). CDR3 length: 14 amino acids. Germline V CDR1 and CDR2: SEHNR, FQNEAQ (reference sequence). V shed 7 bases and J shed 6 bases, with 17 bases lying between them.

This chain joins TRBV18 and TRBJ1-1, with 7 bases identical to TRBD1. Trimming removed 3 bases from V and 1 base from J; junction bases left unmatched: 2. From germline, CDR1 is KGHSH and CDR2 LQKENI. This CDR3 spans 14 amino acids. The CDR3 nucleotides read TGTGCCAGCTCACCGGACAGGCAGAACACTGAAGCTTTCTTT. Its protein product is CASSPDRQNTEAFF.

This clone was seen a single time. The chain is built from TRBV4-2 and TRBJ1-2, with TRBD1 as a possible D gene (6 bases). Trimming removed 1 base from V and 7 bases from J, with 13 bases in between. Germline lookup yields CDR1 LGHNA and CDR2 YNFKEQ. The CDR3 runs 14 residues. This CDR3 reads CASSQVGGSGGYTF. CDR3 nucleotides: TGTGCCAGCAGCCAAGTTGGGGGCTCGGGTGGCTACACCTTC.

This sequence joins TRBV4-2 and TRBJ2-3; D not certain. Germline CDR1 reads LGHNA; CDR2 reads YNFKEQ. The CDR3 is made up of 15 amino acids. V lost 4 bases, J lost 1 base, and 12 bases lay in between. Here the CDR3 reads CASSREAMGTDTQYF. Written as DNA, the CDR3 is TGTGCCAGCAGCCGCGAAGCGATGGGCACAGATACGCAGTATTTT.